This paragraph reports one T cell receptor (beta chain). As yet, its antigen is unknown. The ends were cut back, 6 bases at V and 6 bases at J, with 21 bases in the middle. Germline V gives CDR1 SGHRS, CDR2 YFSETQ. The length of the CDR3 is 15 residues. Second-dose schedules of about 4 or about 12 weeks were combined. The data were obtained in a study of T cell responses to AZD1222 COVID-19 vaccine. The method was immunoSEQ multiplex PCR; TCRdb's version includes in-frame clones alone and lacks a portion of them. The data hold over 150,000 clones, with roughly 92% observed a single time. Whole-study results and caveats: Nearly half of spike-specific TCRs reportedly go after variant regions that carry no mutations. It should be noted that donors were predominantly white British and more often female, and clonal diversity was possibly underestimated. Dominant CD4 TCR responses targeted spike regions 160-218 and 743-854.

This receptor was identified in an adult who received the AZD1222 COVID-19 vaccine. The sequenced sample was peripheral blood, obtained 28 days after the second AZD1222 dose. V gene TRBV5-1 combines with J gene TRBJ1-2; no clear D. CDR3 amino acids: CASNLELEGTDGYTF. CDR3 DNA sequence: TGCGCCAGCAATCTTGAGTTAGAAGGTACGGATGGCTACACCTTC.